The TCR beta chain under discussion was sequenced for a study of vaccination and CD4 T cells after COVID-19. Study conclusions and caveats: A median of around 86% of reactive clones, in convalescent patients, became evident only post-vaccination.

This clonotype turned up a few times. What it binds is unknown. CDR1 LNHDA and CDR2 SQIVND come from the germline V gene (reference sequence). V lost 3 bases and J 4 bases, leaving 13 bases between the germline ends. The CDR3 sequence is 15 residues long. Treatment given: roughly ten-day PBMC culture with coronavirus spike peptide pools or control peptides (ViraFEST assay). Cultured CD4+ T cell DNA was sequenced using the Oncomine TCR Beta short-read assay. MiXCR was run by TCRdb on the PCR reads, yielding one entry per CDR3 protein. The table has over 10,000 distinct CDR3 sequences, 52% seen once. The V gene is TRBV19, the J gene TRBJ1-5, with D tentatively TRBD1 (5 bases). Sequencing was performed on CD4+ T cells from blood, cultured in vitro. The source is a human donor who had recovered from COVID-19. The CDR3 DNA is TGTGCCAGTAGTATTCGGGGGTTAGGGAATCAGCCCCAGCATTTT. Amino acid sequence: CASSIRGLGNQPQHF.